These 4 T cell receptor beta chains came from one sample sequenced in a study of T cell repertoires in cytomegalovirus infection. A single record per CDR3 protein comes from TCRdb applying MiXCR to the reads. The sample consists of about 180,000 distinct CDR3 sequences, approximately 14% of them appearing once. The sequenced sample was PBMCs. These receptors were taken from a human donor in good health (CMV status not recorded). Some clones in this sample may be carry-over from other donors' samples.

This clonotype turned up a few times. This rearrangement joins TRBV29-1 to TRBJ1-1, with D possibly matching TRBD1 (6 bases). CDR3 size: 12 residues. V was trimmed by 6 bases and J by 3 bases, leaving 11 bases between them. The germline CDR1 and CDR2 sequences are SQVTM and ANQGSEA. The CDR3: CSVLGGHTEAFF. The CDR3 DNA reads as TGCAGCGTCCTCGGGGGCCACACTGAAGCTTTCTTT.

The rearrangement uses TRBV20-1 and TRBJ2-7; D is tentatively TRBD1 or TRBD2 (5 bases each). V was cut by 4 bases and J by 2 bases, with 12 bases left in between. CDR3 length: 13 residues. Germline CDR1 reads DFQATT; CDR2 reads SNEGSKA (reference sequence). The CDR3 reads CSANRDAPYEQYF. As DNA, the CDR3 is TGCAGTGCTAACCGGGACGCCCCCTACGAGCAGTACTTC.

This clonotype was observed at least ten times. The CDR3 reads CASTPGILAAYSYEQYF. DNA of the CDR3: TGTGCCAGCACCCCGGGGATTCTAGCGGCCTACTCCTACGAGCAGTACTTC. The gene calls are TRBV28 and TRBJ2-7, with 7 bases matching TRBD2. With 7 bases clipped from V and 0 bases from J, the junction kept 15 bases outside the gene matches. Germline V gene data show CDR1 as MDHEN and CDR2 as SYDVKM. CDR3 length: 17 amino acids. Supplemented by reference TRBV28 and TRBJ2-7, the full variable domain reads DVKVTQSSRYLVKRTGEKVFLECVQDMDHENMFWYRQDPGLGLRLIYFSYDVKMKEKGDIPEGYSVSREKKERFSLILESASTNQTSMYLCASTPGILAAYSYEQYFGPGTRLTVT.

As regards this clonotype: A much more abundant neighbour one base away suggests this may be a read error. The J gene is TRBJ2-2, the V gene TRBV15; TRBD2 might be the D (5 bases). Germline V CDR1 and CDR2: LNHNV, YYDKDF (reference sequence). The CDR3 length is 14 residues. CDR3 sequence reads: CATSKDLSTGELVF. In DNA, the CDR3 is TGTGCCACCAGCAAGGACCTTTCCACCGGGGAGCTGGTTTTT.